The T cell receptor beta chain described here comes from a study of spatial heterogeneity in lung cancer. In the study overall: Counts of TCR transcripts in tumor regions tracked strongly with a T cell module score that came from matched bulk RNA-seq. Study outcomes and limitations: Mutation counts in tumors were tracked by counts of expanded intratumoral alpha and beta TCRs.

J lost 5 bases, V lost 5 bases, and 9 bases had no gene match. The germline V gene has CDR1 SGHTA and CDR2 FQGNSA. This CDR3 is built from 16 residues. TCRdb called the 5' RACE reads again in MiXCR, with one record for every CDR3 protein. The table records a few thousand distinct CDR3 sequences, 8.3% of them present only once. By share, this clonotype counts as medium-sized. Its antigen remains unknown. Time point noted: sample taken at primary tumor resection. Sequencing covered unsorted whole RNA taken from tumor, nontumor lung or frozen PBMC. The TCR comes from a male donor with early-stage non-small cell lung cancer. The chain has TRBV7-2 and TRBJ2-7; 13 nucleotides align to TRBD2. This specimen consisted of lung tumor tissue, obtained at surgery. As DNA, the CDR3 is TGTGCCAGCAGCCCGAGGACTAGCGGGAGTATGAACGAGCAGTACTTC. Protein product: CASSPRTSGSMNEQYF.